This TCR beta chain was profiled in a study of blood T cell repertoires in COVID-19. Study in general: Both acute and convalescent COVID-19 samples were obtained from the United States, Italy and Spain. Sources were T cells, B-cell-depleted T cells, or PBMCs; the material itself was cDNA or gDNA.

The CDR3 extends over 14 amino acids. Per the germline V gene, CDR1 is LNHDA and CDR2 is SQIVND (reference sequence). V lost 4 bases to trimming and J lost 3 bases; unmatched junction nucleotides: 4. In the original workflow: Scientists estimated how many nucleated cells there were by amplifying reference gene primers. The repertoire was sequenced with immunoSEQ multiplex PCR; TCRdb's copy has only in-frame clones and lacks some. The V and J calls and clone size were taken over from that table, and D and trimming were inferred from the DNA. This table has about 50,000 clones, 79% appearing once. The rearrangement links TRBV19 to TRBJ2-5; 8 nucleotides match TRBD1. Sequencing was carried out using peripheral blood. The receptor comes from a man between 65 and 79 years old with acute or convalescent COVID-19. The CDR3 nucleotides are TGTGCCAGTAGTACCCTGGACAGGGAAGAGACCCAGTACTTC. It is translated as CASSTLDREETQYF.